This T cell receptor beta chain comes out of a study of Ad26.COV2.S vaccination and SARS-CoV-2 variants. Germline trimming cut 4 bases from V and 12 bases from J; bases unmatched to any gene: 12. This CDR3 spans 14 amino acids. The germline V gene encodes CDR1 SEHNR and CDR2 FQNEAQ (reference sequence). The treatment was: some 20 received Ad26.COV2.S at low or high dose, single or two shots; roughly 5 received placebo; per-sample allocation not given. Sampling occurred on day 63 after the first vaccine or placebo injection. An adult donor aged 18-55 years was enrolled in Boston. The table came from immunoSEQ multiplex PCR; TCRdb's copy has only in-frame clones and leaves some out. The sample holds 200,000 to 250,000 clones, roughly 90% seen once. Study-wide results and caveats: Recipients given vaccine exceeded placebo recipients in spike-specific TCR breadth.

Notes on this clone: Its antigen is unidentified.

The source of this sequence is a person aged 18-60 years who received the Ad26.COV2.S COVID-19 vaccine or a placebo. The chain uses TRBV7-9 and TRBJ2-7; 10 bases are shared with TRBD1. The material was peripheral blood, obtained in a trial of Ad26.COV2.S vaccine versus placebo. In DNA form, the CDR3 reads TGTGCCAGCAGCTCTAATTATGGGACAGGGGAATGGTACTTC. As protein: CASSSNYGTGEWYF.